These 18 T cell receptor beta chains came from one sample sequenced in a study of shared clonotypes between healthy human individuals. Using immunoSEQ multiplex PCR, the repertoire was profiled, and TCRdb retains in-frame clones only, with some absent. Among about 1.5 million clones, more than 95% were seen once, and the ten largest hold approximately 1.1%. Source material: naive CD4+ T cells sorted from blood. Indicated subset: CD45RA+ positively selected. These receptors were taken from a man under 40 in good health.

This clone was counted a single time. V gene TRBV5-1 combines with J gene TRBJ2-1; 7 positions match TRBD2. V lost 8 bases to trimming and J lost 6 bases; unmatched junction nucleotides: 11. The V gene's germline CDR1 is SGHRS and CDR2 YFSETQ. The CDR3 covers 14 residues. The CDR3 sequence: CASRPGLPINEQFF. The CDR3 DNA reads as TGCGCCAGTCGGCCGGGACTACCAATCAATGAGCAGTTCTTC.

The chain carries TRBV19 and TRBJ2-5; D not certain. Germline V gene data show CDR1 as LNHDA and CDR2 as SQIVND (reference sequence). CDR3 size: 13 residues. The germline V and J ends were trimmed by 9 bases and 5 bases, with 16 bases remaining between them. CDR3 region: CASGAGPGETQYF. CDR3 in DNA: TGTGCCAGCGGAGCCGGGCCTGGGGAGACCCAGTACTTC.

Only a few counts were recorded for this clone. In DNA form, the CDR3 reads TGTGCCAGCACCCCTCGAGCGGGAGCGAGTTATGAGCAGTTCTTC. It codes for CASTPRAGASYEQFF. This sequence joins TRBV7-9 and TRBJ2-1; 8 positions agree with TRBD2. After removal of 7 bases from V and 8 bases from J, the junction contained 13 bases not matched to a gene. Germline assignment: CDR1 SEHNR and CDR2 FQNEAQ (reference sequence). The CDR3 has 15 residues.

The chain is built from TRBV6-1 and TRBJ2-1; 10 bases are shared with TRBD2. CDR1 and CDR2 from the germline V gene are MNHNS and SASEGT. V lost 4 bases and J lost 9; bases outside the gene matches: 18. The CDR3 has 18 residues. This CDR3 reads CASSGPVAGGHGTAEQFF. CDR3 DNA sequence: TGTGCCAGCAGTGGGCCGGTAGCGGGAGGCCACGGAACCGCTGAGCAGTTCTTC.

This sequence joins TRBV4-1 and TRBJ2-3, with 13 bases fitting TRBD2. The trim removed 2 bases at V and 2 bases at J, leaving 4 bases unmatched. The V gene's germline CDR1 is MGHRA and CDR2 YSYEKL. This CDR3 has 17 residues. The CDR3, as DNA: TGCGCCAGCAGCCAATCCGGACTAGCGGGGGACACAGATACGCAGTATTTT. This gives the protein CASSQSGLAGDTDTQYF.

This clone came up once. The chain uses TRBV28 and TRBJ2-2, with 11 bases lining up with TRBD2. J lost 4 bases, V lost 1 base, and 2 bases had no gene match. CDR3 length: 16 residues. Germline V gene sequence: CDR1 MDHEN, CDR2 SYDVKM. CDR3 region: CASSLSGLAATGELFF. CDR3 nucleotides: TGTGCCAGCAGTTTATCGGGACTAGCGGCCACCGGGGAGCTGTTTTTT.

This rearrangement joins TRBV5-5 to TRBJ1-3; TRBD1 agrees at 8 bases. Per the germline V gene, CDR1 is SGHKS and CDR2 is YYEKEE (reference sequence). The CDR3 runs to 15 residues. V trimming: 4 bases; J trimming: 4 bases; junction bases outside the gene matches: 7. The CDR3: CASSPRDRSGNTIYF. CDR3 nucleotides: TGTGCCAGCAGCCCCCGGGACAGGTCCGGAAACACCATATATTTT.

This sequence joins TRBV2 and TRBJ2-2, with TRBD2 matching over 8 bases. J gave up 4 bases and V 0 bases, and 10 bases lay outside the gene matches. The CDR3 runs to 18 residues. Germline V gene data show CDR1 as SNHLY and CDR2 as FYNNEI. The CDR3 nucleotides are TGTGCCAGCAGTGAAGCGCTTCGGGGTAGCGGGACCACCGGGGAGCTGTTTTTT. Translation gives CASSEALRGSGTTGELFF.

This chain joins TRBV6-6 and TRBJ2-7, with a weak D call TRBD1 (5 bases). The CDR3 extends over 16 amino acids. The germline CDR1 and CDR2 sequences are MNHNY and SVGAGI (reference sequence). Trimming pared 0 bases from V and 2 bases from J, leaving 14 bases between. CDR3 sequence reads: CASSYSTKDITYEQYF. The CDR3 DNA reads TGTGCCAGCAGTTACTCGACGAAGGACATCACCTACGAGCAGTACTTC.

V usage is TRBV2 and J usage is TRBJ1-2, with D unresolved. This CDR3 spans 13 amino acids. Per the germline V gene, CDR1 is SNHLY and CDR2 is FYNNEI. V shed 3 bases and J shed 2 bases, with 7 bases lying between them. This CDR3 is CASSDVGNYGYTF. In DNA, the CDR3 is TGTGCCAGCAGTGACGTCGGCAACTATGGCTACACCTTC. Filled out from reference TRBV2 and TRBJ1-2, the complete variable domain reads EPEVTQTPSHQVTQMGQEVILRCVPISNHLYFYWYRQILGQKVEFLVSFYNNEISEKSEIFDDQFSVERPDGSNFTLKIRSTKLEDSAMYFCASSDVGNYGYTFGSGTRLTVV.

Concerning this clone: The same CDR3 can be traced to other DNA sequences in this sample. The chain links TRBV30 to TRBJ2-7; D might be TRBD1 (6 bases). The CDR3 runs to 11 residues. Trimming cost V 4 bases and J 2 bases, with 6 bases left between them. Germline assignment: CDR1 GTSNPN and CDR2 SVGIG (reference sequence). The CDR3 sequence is CAWTGAYEQYF. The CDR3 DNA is TGTGCCTGGACAGGGGCCTACGAGCAGTACTTC. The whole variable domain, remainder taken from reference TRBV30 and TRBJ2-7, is SQTIHQWPATLVQPVGSPLSLECTVEGTSNPNLYWYRQAAGRGLQLLFYSVGIGQISSEVPQNLSASRPQDRQFILSSKKLLLSDSGFYLCAWTGAYEQYFGPGTRLTVT.

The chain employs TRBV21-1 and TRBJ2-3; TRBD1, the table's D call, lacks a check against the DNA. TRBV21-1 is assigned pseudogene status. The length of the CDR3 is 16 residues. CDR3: CASSSRQGPGTDTQYF. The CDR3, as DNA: TGTGCCAGCAGCTCGCGACAGGGACCGGGTACAGATACGCAGTATTTT.

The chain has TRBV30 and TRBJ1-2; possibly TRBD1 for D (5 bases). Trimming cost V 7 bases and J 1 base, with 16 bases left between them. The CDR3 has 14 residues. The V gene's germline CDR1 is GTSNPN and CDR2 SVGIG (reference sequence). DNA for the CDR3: TGTGCCTTCCAGGAGGGGCTCCATAACTATGGCTACACCTTC. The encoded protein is CAFQEGLHNYGYTF.

The CDR3 is CASSTRIARQVPNMKQYF. In DNA form, the CDR3 reads TGTGCCAGCAGTACACGAATAGCCCGGCAGGTCCCTAATATGAAGCAGTACTTC. V usage is TRBV27 and J usage is TRBJ2-7; D is undetermined. The V end lost 5 bases, the J end lost 8 bases, and 31 bases lay between the germline ends. CDR1 and CDR2 (germline): MNHEY, SMNVEV (reference sequence). CDR3 length: 18 residues.

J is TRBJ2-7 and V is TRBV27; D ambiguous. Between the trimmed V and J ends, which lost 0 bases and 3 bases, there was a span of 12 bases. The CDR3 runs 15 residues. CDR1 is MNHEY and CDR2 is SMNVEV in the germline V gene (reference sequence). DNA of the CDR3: TGTGCCAGCAGTTTATCGACGAGTGGGATCTACGAGCAGTACTTC. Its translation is CASSLSTSGIYEQYF.

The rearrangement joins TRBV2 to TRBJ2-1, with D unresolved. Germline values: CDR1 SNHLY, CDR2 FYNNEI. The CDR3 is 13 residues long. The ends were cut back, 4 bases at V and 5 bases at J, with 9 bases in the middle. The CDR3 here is CASSGFLDNEQFF. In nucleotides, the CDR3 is TGTGCCAGCAGTGGGTTTTTGGACAATGAGCAGTTCTTC. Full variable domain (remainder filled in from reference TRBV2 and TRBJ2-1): EPEVTQTPSHQVTQMGQEVILRCVPISNHLYFYWYRQILGQKVEFLVSFYNNEISEKSEIFDDQFSVERPDGSNFTLKIRSTKLEDSAMYFCASSGFLDNEQFFGPGTRLTVL.

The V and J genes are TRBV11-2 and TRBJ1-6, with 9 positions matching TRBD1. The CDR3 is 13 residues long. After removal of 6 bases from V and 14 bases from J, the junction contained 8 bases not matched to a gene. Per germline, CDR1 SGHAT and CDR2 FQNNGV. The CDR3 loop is CASRSTGGQSLHF. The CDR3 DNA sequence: TGTGCCAGCAGGTCGACAGGGGGTCAGTCCCTCCACTTT.

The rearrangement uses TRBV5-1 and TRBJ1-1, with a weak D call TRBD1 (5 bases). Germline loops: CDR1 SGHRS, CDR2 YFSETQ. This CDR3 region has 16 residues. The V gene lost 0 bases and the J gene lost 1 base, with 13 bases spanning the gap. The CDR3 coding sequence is TGCGCCAGCAGCTTGGGGGTTCAGGGCTCGAACACTGAAGCTTTCTTT. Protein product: CASSLGVQGSNTEAFF.